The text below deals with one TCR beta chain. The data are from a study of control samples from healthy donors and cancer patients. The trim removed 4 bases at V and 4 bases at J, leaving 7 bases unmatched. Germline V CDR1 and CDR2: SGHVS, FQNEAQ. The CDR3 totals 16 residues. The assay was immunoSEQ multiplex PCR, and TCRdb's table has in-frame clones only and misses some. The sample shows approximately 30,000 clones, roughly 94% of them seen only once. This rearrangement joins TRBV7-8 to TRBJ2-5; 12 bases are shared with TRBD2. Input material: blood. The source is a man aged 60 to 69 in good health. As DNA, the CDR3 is TGTGCCAGCAGCTCCAACCTAGCGGGGGGGCGAGAGACCCAGTACTTC. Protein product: CASSSNLAGGRETQYF. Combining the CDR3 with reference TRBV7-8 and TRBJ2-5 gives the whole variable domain GAGVSQSPRYKVAKRGQDVALRCDPISGHVSLFWYQQALGQGPEFLTYFQNEAQLDKSGLPSDRFFAERPEGSVSTLKIQRTQQEDSAVYLCASSSNLAGGRETQYFGPGTRLLVL.